These T cell receptor beta chains were read from a single sample in a study of identical twins. TCRdb re-called the 5' RACE reads with MiXCR, one entry per CDR3 protein. The data contain about 520,000 distinct CDR3 sequences, about 20% of them singletons. This same sample was also taken into another study, of T cells expressing NK-cell markers.

Sequencing input: CD4+ T cells sorted from blood. Source of these receptors: a woman between 18 and 29 years old in good health. The CDR3 runs from the conserved cysteine through the conserved F or W.

J,V,CDR3
TRBJ1-1,TRBV19,CASSRTKYPNTEAFF
TRBJ2-2,TRBV7-2,CASSLGQGPGELFF
TRBJ2-7,TRBV15,CATSRRRAGGSGEQYF
TRBJ2-2,TRBV25-1,CASGRDPNTGELFF
TRBJ2-7,TRBV6-4,CASSDSEDNEQYF
TRBJ2-3,TRBV5-1,CASSLTSDVPDTQYF
TRBJ2-1,TRBV3-1,CASSQVTSGSSYNEQFF
TRBJ2-2,TRBV12-3/TRBV12-4,CASWDTLNTGELFF
TRBJ1-1,TRBV11-2,CASSRGRGGTEAFF
TRBJ2-7,TRBV12-3/TRBV12-4,CASSLSGRARYEQYF
TRBJ2-3,TRBV5-1,CASSATPTSGRASTDTQYF
TRBJ2-1,TRBV20-1,CSASQPGERYNEQFF
TRBJ2-1,TRBV6-4,CASSDSGRIDEQFF
TRBJ2-3,TRBV19,CASSRAGVGTDTQYF
TRBJ2-1,TRBV6-1,CASRALTGLYYNEQFF
TRBJ1-6,TRBV12-3/TRBV12-4,CASSFRNSPLHF
TRBJ1-1,TRBV12-3/TRBV12-4,CASRQEVNTEAFF
TRBJ2-1,TRBV6-2/TRBV6-3,CASSSAGGPKNEQFF
TRBJ2-3,TRBV20-1,CSARGLSGREDTQYF
TRBJ1-5,TRBV4-2,CASSQYGPDGELHQPQHF
TRBJ2-7,TRBV6-1,CASSQGTGGFIYEQYF
TRBJ2-5,TRBV20-1,CSASREFGETQYF
TRBJ2-3,TRBV19,CASSPRPTDTQYF
TRBJ2-7,TRBV3-1,CASSQGDEQYF
TRBJ2-7,TRBV3-1,CASSLRQGRFVEQYF
TRBJ2-1,TRBV12-3/TRBV12-4,CASSAGGLTGNEQFF
TRBJ2-5,TRBV12-3/TRBV12-4,CASSPGTGSRQETQYF
TRBJ2-7,TRBV20-1,CSARNGGEQYF
TRBJ2-7,TRBV29-1,CSVEDLGHGGREQYF
TRBJ1-2,TRBV18,CASSPRTGDYGYTF
TRBJ2-3,TRBV9,CASSVAEGNTQYF
TRBJ1-3,TRBV20-1,CSARKSITGNTIYF
TRBJ2-3,TRBV20-1,CSAYPQAGTDTQYF
TRBJ1-3,TRBV10-3,CAIEGGTGNTIYF
TRBJ1-5,TRBV3-1,CASSQEPGAQPQHF
TRBJ1-5,TRBV5-6,CASSLGGGAFQPQHF
TRBJ1-5,TRBV6-4,CASRKTGGLNQPQHF
TRBJ2-1,TRBV18,CASSPLGSGQQPEQFF
TRBJ1-1,TRBV12-3/TRBV12-4,CASRSYALSSLRPNTEAFF
TRBJ1-1,TRBV7-9,CASRDWGETRPAFF
TRBJ1-1,TRBV12-3/TRBV12-4,CASRRWGNTEAFF
TRBJ1-2,TRBV29-1,CSGRTGSYGYTF
TRBJ2-3,TRBV10-2,CARSVGTSGDQSTDTQYF
TRBJ2-6,TRBV5-1,CASSQSLGPGANVLTF
TRBJ2-7,TRBV20-1,CSAFPGLADFLSYEQYF
TRBJ2-1,TRBV29-1,CSVEDSGRGQFF
TRBJ2-3,TRBV30,CAWSGTAGNRAQYF
TRBJ1-2,TRBV7-3,CASRSTGVDGYTF
TRBJ1-1,TRBV6-5,CASSYATGVNTEAFF
TRBJ2-6,TRBV11-2,CASSVRGGVAGANVLTF
TRBJ2-3,TRBV3-1,CASSRHRPLTLTDTQYF
TRBJ2-3,TRBV20-1,CSARRREGRADTQYF
TRBJ1-1,TRBV9,CASSVALGGATEAFF